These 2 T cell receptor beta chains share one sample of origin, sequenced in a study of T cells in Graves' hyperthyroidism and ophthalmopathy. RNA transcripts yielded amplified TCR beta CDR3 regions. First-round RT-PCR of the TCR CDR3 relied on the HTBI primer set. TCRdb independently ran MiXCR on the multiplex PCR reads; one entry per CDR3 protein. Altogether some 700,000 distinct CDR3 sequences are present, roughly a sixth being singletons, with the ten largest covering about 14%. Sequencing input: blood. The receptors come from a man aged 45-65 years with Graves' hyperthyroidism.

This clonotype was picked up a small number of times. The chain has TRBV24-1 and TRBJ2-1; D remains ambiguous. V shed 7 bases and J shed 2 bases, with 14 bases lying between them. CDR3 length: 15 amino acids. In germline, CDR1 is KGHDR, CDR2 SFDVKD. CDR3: CATSDSGRAYNEQFF. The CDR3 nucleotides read TGTGCCACCAGCGACTCAGGTCGGGCCTACAATGAGCAGTTCTTC.

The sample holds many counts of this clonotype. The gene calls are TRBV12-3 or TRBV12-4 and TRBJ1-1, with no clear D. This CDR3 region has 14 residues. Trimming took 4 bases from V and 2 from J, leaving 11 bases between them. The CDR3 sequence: CASSSMGGNTEAFF. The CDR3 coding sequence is TGTGCCAGCAGTTCGATGGGAGGAAACACTGAAGCTTTCTTT.